This T cell receptor beta chain was captured by sequencing in a study of T cells in Graves' hyperthyroidism and ophthalmopathy. Findings and limits, study-wide: Among thyroid clonotypes expanded above 0.001, most also appeared in blood. Using 13 V-J features, a model discriminated ophthalmopathy from stable hyperthyroidism.

Remarks on this clonotype: Its antigen is unknown.

Losses at the gene ends were 2 bases for V and 7 bases for J; bases not matched to a gene: 8. The CDR3 has 16 residues. Germline assignment: CDR1 LNHDA and CDR2 SQIVND (reference sequence). Amplified TCR beta CDR3 regions came from RNA transcripts. The TCR CDR3 was amplified in a first-round RT-PCR using the HTBI primer set. TCRdb re-analysed the multiplex PCR reads in MiXCR, keeping a single row per CDR3 protein. Among 200,000 to 250,000 distinct CDR3 sequences, approximately 17% were seen once, and the ten largest hold roughly 50%. This TCR was recovered from a man aged 50 or older with Graves' hyperthyroidism. V and J are TRBV19 and TRBJ2-1, with 10 bases fitting TRBD1. The sequencing input was blood. CDR3 nucleotide sequence: TGTGCCAGTAGTATAAGCCTGACAGGGGGCGGGAATGAGCAGTTCTTC. It specifies CASSISLTGGGNEQFF.